Described below is a single T cell receptor beta chain sequence and its context. The data were obtained in a study of blood T cell repertoires in COVID-19. Study-wide context: Samples of COVID-19 (acute and convalescent) were obtained from the United States, Italy and Spain. From T cells, B-cell-depleted T cells, or PBMCs came the material, which was cDNA or gDNA.

As processed by the authors: Researchers report that nucleated cell counts were estimated from reference gene primer amplification. Sequenced by immunoSEQ multiplex PCR; TCRdb stores in-frame clones only, minus some. From that table come the V and J calls and clone size; the DNA was used to work out D and trimming. The sample has roughly 110,000 clones, around 89% seen once. What was sequenced was peripheral blood. The clonotype was recovered from a human donor with acute or convalescent COVID-19. The donor label of this sample is uncertain.

CDR3 protein: CASSYTGLAGPDEQFF. The CDR3 DNA sequence: TGTGCCAGCAGTTACACGGGACTAGCCGGTCCGGATGAGCAGTTCTTC. The chain employs TRBV6-5 and TRBJ2-1; the match to TRBD2 covers 9 bases. V lost 2 bases and J lost 8; bases outside the gene matches: 10. Germline-derived CDR1 and CDR2 are MNHEY and SVGAGI. This CDR3 has 16 amino acids.